A single T cell receptor beta chain is shown here with its context. RNA transcripts gave rise to amplified TCR beta CDR3 regions. Using the HTBI primer set, a first-round RT-PCR was run on the TCR CDR3. Each CDR3 protein gets one entry after TCRdb re-called the multiplex PCR reads with MiXCR. This repertoire shows hundreds of thousands of distinct CDR3 sequences, 35% found once; its top ten account for around a third. Germline values: CDR1 MNHEY, CDR2 SVGAGI. The CDR3 sequence is 14 residues long. Unmatched junction bases numbered 5, after V lost 9 bases and J lost 0 bases. This sample stems from a study of T cells in Graves' hyperthyroidism and ophthalmopathy. Researchers defined stable Graves' hyperthyroidism as no ophthalmopathy progression within 18 months.

Sequenced input: blood. The clonotype originates from a woman aged 40 to 50 with Graves' hyperthyroidism. The V and J genes are TRBV6-5 and TRBJ1-3, with 7 bases that match TRBD1. CDR3 DNA sequence: TGTGCCAGTTCGGACAGGCTCTCTGGAAACACCATATATTTT. Its protein is CASSDRLSGNTIYF.